These 4 T cell receptor beta chains came from one sample sequenced in a study of shared clonotypes between healthy human individuals. Data came from immunoSEQ multiplex PCR; TCRdb stores just in-frame clones and leaves some out. The sample consists of fewer than 3 million clones, under 95% of them appearing once. The sequenced sample consisted of naive CD4+ T cells from PBMCs. Sample subset: CD45RA+ positively selected. The receptors come from a young man in good health. Some clones in this sample may be carry-over from other donors' samples.

V gene TRBV6-4 combines with J gene TRBJ1-1; tentative D call: TRBD1 (5 bases). The germline V gene has CDR1 MRHNA and CDR2 SNTAGT. V lost 0 bases to trimming and J lost 3 bases, with 5 bases between them. This CDR3 is built from 13 residues. The CDR3 bases are TGTGCCAGCAGTGACTCGGGGGACACTGAAGCTTTCTTT. Amino acid sequence: CASSDSGDTEAFF.

Of note for this clone: Other DNA sequences from this sample encode an identical CDR3 as well. This chain connects TRBV7-9 to TRBJ2-7, with D hard to call. CDR3 size: 13 residues. Germline assignment: CDR1 SEHNR and CDR2 FQNEAQ (reference sequence). Trimming took off 1 base at V and 3 bases at J, with 7 bases between the two ends. The CDR3 DNA is TGTGCCAGCAGCTTAGGGCCAATCTACGAGCAGTACTTC. Protein: CASSLGPIYEQYF.

The rearrangement links TRBV4-2 to TRBJ1-2; 7 bases align to TRBD1. With V trimmed by 1 base and J by 4 bases, 6 bases remained unmatched. Germline CDR1 reads LGHNA; CDR2 reads YNFKEQ. This CDR3 comprises 15 residues. The CDR3 DNA is TGTGCCAGCAGCCAAGCAGGGGGACAAACCTATGGCTACACCTTC. Translated: CASSQAGGQTYGYTF.

The V call is TRBV5-1, the J call TRBJ2-1; 13 bases agree with TRBD2. CDR3 size: 17 residues. Per the germline V gene, CDR1 is SGHRS and CDR2 is YFSETQ. V lost 4 bases, J lost 4 bases, and 8 bases stayed unmatched. The CDR3 bases are TGCGCCAGCAGCGCAGGACTAGCGGGAGCTGTTTACAATGAGCAGTTCTTC. This encodes CASSAGLAGAVYNEQFF. Complete variable domain (other parts from reference TRBV5-1 and TRBJ2-1): KAGVTQTPRYLIKTRGQQVTLSCSPISGHRSVSWYQQTPGQGLQFLFEYFSETQRNKGNFPGRFSGRQFSNSRSEMNVSTLELGDSALYLCASSAGLAGAVYNEQFFGPGTRLTVL.